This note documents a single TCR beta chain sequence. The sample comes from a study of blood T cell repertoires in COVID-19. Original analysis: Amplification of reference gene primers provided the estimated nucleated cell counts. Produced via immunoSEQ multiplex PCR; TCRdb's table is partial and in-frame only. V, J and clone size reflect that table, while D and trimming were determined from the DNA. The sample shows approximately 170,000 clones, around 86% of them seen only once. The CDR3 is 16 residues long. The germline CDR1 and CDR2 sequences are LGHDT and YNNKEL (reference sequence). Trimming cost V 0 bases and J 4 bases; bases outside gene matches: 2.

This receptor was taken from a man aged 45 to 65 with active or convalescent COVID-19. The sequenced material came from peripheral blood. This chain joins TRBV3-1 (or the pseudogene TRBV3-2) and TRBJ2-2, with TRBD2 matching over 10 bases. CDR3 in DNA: TGTGCCAGCAGCCAAGACCCTAGCGGGGGCACCGGGGAGCTGTTTTTT. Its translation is CASSQDPSGGTGELFF.